These 20 T cell receptor beta chains were sequenced from one sample in a study of blood T cell repertoires in COVID-19. Produced via immunoSEQ multiplex PCR; TCRdb's table is partial and in-frame only. The sample holds roughly 210,000 clones; approximately 81% are singletons and the top ten take over 9.5%. The sample was peripheral blood. The source is a woman older than 75 with COVID-19, enrolled during active disease.

CDR3 in DNA: TGTGCCACTCACCCGAGTACAGTGACCTATGGCTACACCTTC. Protein: CATHPSTVTYGYTF. The gene calls are TRBV19 and TRBJ1-2; no clear D. CDR1 LNHDA and CDR2 SQIVND come from the germline V gene (reference sequence). V gave up 10 bases and J gave up 4 bases, with 19 bases separating them. The CDR3 is 14 amino acids.

The rearrangement uses TRBV5-1 and TRBJ2-5, with 8 bases fitting TRBD2. J lost 2 bases, V lost 1 base, and 7 bases had no gene match. The CDR3 covers 16 residues. The germline gives CDR1 SGHRS, CDR2 YFSETQ. CDR3 DNA: TGCGCCAGCAGCTTGAATACCCGGGGGGGACAAGAGACCCAGTACTTC. Translating gives CASSLNTRGGQETQYF.

The CDR3 sequence: CASSPGGGRPYGYTF. DNA of the CDR3: TGTGCCAGCAGCCCCGGGGGGGGGCGCCCCTATGGCTACACCTTC. This chain connects TRBV6-5 to TRBJ1-2, with a possible D match to TRBD1 (6 bases). CDR3 length: 15 residues. The germline gives CDR1 MNHEY, CDR2 SVGAGI. V lost 6 bases to trimming and J lost 4 bases, with 18 bases between them.

This rearrangement joins TRBV6-5 to TRBJ2-2, with 9 bases aligning to TRBD2. Germline V CDR1 and CDR2: MNHEY, SVGAGI. J gave up 6 bases and V 7 bases, and 9 bases lay outside the gene matches. The CDR3 is 15 residues long. Written as DNA, the CDR3 is TGTGCCAGCACCCCGGCGGGGGGGCTGTCCGGGGAGCTGTTTTTT. This encodes CASTPAGGLSGELFF.

The chain couples TRBV28 to TRBJ1-6, with D hard to call. The CDR3 length is 14 residues. V was cut by 6 bases and J by 7 bases, with 13 bases left in between. Germline CDR1 MDHEN, CDR2 SYDVKM. The CDR3 reads CASSEGTKNSPLHF. The CDR3 nucleotides read TGTGCCAGCAGCGAGGGTACGAAAAATTCACCCCTCCACTTT.

The V call is TRBV6-1, the J call TRBJ1-6; D unclear. The germline gives CDR1 MNHNS, CDR2 SASEGT. The CDR3 spans 14 residues. Between the trimmed V and J ends, which lost 3 bases and 0 bases, there was a span of 3 bases. CDR3 bases: TGTGCCAGCAGTGAGTACTCCTATAATTCACCCCTCCACTTT. Translating gives CASSEYSYNSPLHF.

This clone was seen a handful of times. The rearrangement uses TRBV6-5 and TRBJ1-3; 10 bases match TRBD1. This CDR3 is built from 15 residues. Germline-derived CDR1 and CDR2 are MNHEY and SVGAGI. V gave up 5 bases and J gave up 5 bases; unmatched junction bases: 6. The CDR3 spells CASSPTGGNRNTIYF. The CDR3 DNA sequence: TGTGCCAGCAGTCCGACAGGGGGCAATAGAAACACCATATATTTT.

V and J are TRBV20-1 and TRBJ2-5; D call uncertain. Germline CDR1 DFQATT, CDR2 SNEGSKA (reference sequence). V lost 3 bases to trimming and J lost 5 bases, with 16 bases between them. The CDR3 contains 14 residues. CDR3 amino acids: CSASDFPGGETQYF. CDR3 coding DNA: TGCAGTGCTAGTGACTTCCCAGGTGGGGAGACCCAGTACTTC.

This chain connects TRBV9 to TRBJ1-4, with D unclear. The CDR3 totals 16 residues. V shed 0 bases and J shed 3 bases, with 12 bases lying between them. Germline CDR1 and CDR2: SGDLS and YYNGEE. The CDR3 DNA sequence: TGTGCCAGCAGCGTAGGTCGGGGAAGAGCTAATGAAAAACTGTTTTTT. Translated, it gives CASSVGRGRANEKLFF.

This chain links TRBV5-1 with TRBJ2-2; D is uncertain. The V end lost 0 bases, the J end lost 6 bases, and 6 bases lay between the germline ends. The CDR3 is 13 amino acids. Per germline, CDR1 SGHRS and CDR2 YFSETQ. CDR3 nucleotide sequence: TGCGCCAGCAGCTTGGAGAGTCCCGGGGAGCTGTTTTTT. This codes for CASSLESPGELFF.

The table lists this clone with a few counts. The V and J genes are TRBV6-2 or TRBV6-3 and TRBJ1-2; possible D gene TRBD1, 6 bases. This CDR3 contains 17 residues. V was trimmed by 5 bases and J by 0 bases, leaving 19 bases between them. Per the germline V gene, CDR1 is MNHEY and CDR2 is SVGEGT. CDR3 DNA: TGTGCCAGCAGTCCCACTCGGACAGAGTCTACTAACTATGGCTACACCTTC. It specifies CASSPTRTESTNYGYTF.

The chain carries TRBV5-1 and TRBJ1-3; TRBD1 is a possible D gene (6 bases). Trimming took off 2 bases at V and 3 bases at J, with 9 bases between the two ends. The CDR3 sequence is 14 residues long. Looked up from germline, CDR1 is SGHRS and CDR2 is YFSETQ. CDR3 in amino acids: CASSLNRDGNTIYF. The CDR3 bases are TGCGCCAGCAGCTTAAACAGGGATGGAAACACCATATATTTT.

This clone has a handful of counts. The chain employs TRBV19 and TRBJ2-5; TRBD1 is a possible D gene (6 bases). Germline V gives CDR1 LNHDA, CDR2 SQIVND (reference sequence). V lost 4 bases, J lost 5 bases, and 11 bases lay in between. The CDR3 contains 13 residues. CDR3 region: CASSNMRGETQYF. The CDR3 coding sequence is TGTGCCAGTAGTAACATGAGGGGGGAGACCCAGTACTTC.

The V gene is TRBV10-3, the J gene TRBJ1-2; D remains unclear. Germline V lookup: CDR1 ENHRY, CDR2 SYGVKD. V lost 0 bases to trimming and J lost 4 bases, with 12 bases between them. The CDR3 consists of 15 residues. The CDR3 bases are TGTGCCATCAGTGAGTCGAAGGTGGCGGTCTATGGCTACACCTTC. Amino acids: CAISESKVAVYGYTF.

The CDR3 sequence: CASSVVTGDVSEAFF. As DNA, the CDR3 is TGTGCCAGCAGCGTAGTGACAGGGGATGTTTCTGAAGCTTTCTTT. The J gene is TRBJ1-1, the V gene TRBV9, with 8 bases aligning to TRBD1. The CDR3 totals 15 residues. V was pared by 0 bases and J by 6 bases, with 7 bases of the junction left unmatched. Germline lookup yields CDR1 SGDLS and CDR2 YYNGEE.

The chain couples TRBV30 to TRBJ1-5; D gene uncertain. The ends were cut back, 2 bases at V and 5 bases at J, with 13 bases in the middle. This CDR3 region has 14 residues. The germline V gene has CDR1 GTSNPN and CDR2 SVGIG (reference sequence). DNA for the CDR3: TGTGCCTGGAGTCCGCTTAGCGCAGATCAGCCCCAGCATTTT. Amino acids: CAWSPLSADQPQHF. Based on the CDR3 plus reference TRBV30 and TRBJ1-5, the full variable domain is SQTIHQWPATLVQPVGSPLSLECTVEGTSNPNLYWYRQAAGRGLQLLFYSVGIGQISSEVPQNLSASRPQDRQFILSSKKLLLSDSGFYLCAWSPLSADQPQHFGDGTRLSIL.

CDR3 nucleotides: TGTGCCAGCTCATCTGGACTAATCCCAGAGACCCAGTACTTC. Translated, it gives CASSSGLIPETQYF. The chain carries TRBV18 and TRBJ2-5; a weak D match, TRBD2 (6 bases). The length of the CDR3 is 14 residues. V lost 5 bases to trimming and J lost 4 bases, with 14 bases between them. Germline-derived CDR1 and CDR2 are KGHSH and LQKENI.

The gene calls are TRBV28 and TRBJ1-1; the D gene is possibly TRBD1 (5 bases). V was clipped by 8 bases and J by 0 bases, with 22 bases between them. This CDR3 is 17 amino acids long. Germline CDR1 is MDHEN and CDR2 is SYDVKM. CDR3 sequence (DNA): TGTGCCAGCCCACCCGGGACCTTTGGAGGGATGAACACTGAAGCTTTCTTT. Its protein product is CASPPGTFGGMNTEAFF.

The genes are TRBV1 and TRBJ2-3; TRBD2, the table's D call, was not compared with the DNA. TRBV1 counts as a pseudogene. This CDR3 contains 18 residues. CDR3 sequence: CTSSQDPTSGGGTDTQYF. DNA of the CDR3: TGCACCAGCAGCCAAGATCCCACTAGCGGGGGGGGCACAGATACGCAGTATTTT.

The V and J genes are TRBV5-1 and TRBJ1-6; tentative D call: TRBD1 (5 bases). Trimming removed 4 bases from V and 7 bases from J, with 15 bases in between. CDR1 and CDR2 (germline): SGHRS, YFSETQ. The CDR3 is 15 amino acids. The CDR3 bases are TGCGCCAGCAGCGCCGACCCGGGGGGGAATTCACCCCTCCACTTT. Residues: CASSADPGGNSPLHF.